The clone carrying this TCR beta chain occurred many times. The data were obtained in a study of T cells in Graves' hyperthyroidism and ophthalmopathy. CDR3 size: 14 residues. CDR1 and CDR2 (germline): SGDLS, YYNGEE. The ends were cut back, 1 base at V and 3 bases at J, with 11 bases in the middle. Amplification yielded TCR beta CDR3 regions, with RNA transcripts as the source. The TCR CDR3 first-round RT-PCR relied on the HTBI primer set. In TCRdb, the multiplex PCR reads were re-called with MiXCR into one record per CDR3 protein. The sample consists of about 700,000 distinct CDR3 sequences, approximately 14% of them appearing once.

The sequence was collected from a woman aged 18-30 years with Graves' hyperthyroidism. What was sequenced was blood. V is TRBV9 and J is TRBJ2-7, with D perhaps matching TRBD2 (5 bases). The CDR3 loop reads CASSVYGENYEQYF. In DNA, the CDR3 is TGTGCCAGCAGCGTATACGGGGAAAACTACGAGCAGTACTTC.